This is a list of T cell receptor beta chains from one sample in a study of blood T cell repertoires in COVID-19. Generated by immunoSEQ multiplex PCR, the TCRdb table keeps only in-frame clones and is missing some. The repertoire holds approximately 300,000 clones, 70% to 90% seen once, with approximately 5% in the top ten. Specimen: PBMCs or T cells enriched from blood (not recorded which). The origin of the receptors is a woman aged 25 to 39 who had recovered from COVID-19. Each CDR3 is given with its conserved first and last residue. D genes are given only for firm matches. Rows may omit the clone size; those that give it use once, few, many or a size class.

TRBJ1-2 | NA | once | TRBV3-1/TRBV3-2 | CASSTQGYGYTF | TGTGCCAGCAGCACACAGGGATATGGCTACACCTTC
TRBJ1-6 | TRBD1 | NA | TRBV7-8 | CASSPGQGRDSPLHF | TGTGCCAGCAGCCCCGGACAGGGGAGGGACTCACCCCTCCACTTT
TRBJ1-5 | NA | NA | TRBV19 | CASSIGSKGQPQHF | TGTGCCAGTAGTATAGGATCCAAGGGGCAGCCCCAGCATTTT
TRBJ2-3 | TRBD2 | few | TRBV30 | CAWSSGHTDTQYF | TGTGCCTGGTCTAGCGGACACACAGATACGCAGTATTTT
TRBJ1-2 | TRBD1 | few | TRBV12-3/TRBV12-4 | CASSSNRGYGYTF | TGTGCCAGCAGCTCTAACAGGGGGTATGGCTACACCTTC
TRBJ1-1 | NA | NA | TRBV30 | CAWTLGANTEAFF | TGTGCCTGGACCCTGGGAGCTAACACTGAAGCTTTCTTT
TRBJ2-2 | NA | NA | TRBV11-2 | CASSSYLRGARELFF | TGTGCCAGCAGTTCCTACCTGCGGGGCGCCCGGGAGCTGTTTTTT
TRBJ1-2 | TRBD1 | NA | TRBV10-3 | CAISVTGANYGYTF | TGTGCCATCAGTGTCACAGGGGCTAACTATGGCTACACCTTC
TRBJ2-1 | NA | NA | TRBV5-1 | CASSLGQTLYNEQFF | TGCGCCAGCAGCTTGGGACAGACTCTCTACAATGAGCAGTTCTTC
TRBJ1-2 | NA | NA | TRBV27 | CASSLVGAPYGYTF | TGTGCCAGCAGCCTAGTAGGGGCGCCCTATGGCTACACCTTC
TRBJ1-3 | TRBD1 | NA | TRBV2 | CASSRIPGQGLEYTIYF | TGTGCCAGCAGCCGCATCCCGGGACAGGGATTAGAGTACACCATATATTTT
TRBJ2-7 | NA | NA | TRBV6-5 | CASTMFSYEQYF | TGTGCCAGCACCATGTTCTCCTACGAGCAGTACTTC
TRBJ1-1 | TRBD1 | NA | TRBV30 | CAWSLREGAGTEAFF | TGTGCCTGGAGCCTACGGGAGGGGGCCGGCACTGAAGCTTTCTTT